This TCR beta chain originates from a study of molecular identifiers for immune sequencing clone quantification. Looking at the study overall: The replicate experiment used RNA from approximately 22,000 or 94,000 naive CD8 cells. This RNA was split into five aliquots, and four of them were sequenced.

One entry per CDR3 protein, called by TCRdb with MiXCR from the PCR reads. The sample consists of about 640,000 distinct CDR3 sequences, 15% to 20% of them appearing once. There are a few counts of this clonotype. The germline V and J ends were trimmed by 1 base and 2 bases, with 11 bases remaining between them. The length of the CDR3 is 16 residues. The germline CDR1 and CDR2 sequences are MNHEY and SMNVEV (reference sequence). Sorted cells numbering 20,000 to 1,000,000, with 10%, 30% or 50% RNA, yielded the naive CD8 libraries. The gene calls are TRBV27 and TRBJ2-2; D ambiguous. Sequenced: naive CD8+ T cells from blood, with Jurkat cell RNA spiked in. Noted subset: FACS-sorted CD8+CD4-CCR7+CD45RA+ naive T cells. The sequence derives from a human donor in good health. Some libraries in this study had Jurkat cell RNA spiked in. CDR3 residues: CASSLYVDPNTGELFF. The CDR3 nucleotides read TGTGCCAGCAGTTTATACGTGGATCCCAACACCGGGGAGCTGTTTTTT.